These 4 T cell receptor beta chains were all obtained from the same sample, sequenced in a study of identical twins. TCRdb used MiXCR to reprocess the 5' RACE reads, holding one entry per CDR3 protein. Of 350,000 to 500,000 distinct CDR3 sequences listed, about 18% are singletons. Sequencing used naive T cells sorted from blood. The receptor set was obtained from a man aged 45 to 65 in good health.

J is TRBJ1-1 and V is TRBV27; 8 nucleotides line up with TRBD1. The length of the CDR3 is 15 residues. After removal of 6 bases from V and 4 bases from J, the junction contained 10 bases not matched to a gene. Germline V gene data show CDR1 as MNHEY and CDR2 as SMNVEV (reference sequence). The CDR3 loop reads CASREQQGGGTEAFF. CDR3 sequence (DNA): TGTGCCAGCAGGGAGCAACAGGGGGGGGGCACTGAAGCTTTCTTT.

The rearrangement links TRBV9 to TRBJ2-3; tentative D call: TRBD1 (6 bases). This CDR3 contains 15 residues. V lost 2 bases, J lost 4 bases, and 14 bases lay in between. Germline V gene sequence: CDR1 SGDLS, CDR2 YYNGEE. CDR3 sequence reads: CASSVRVGHADTQYF. The CDR3 DNA sequence: TGTGCCAGCAGCGTGAGGGTGGGACACGCAGATACGCAGTATTTT.

This clonotype turned up a few times. The CDR3 loop reads CSVTQIEAFF. The CDR3 DNA sequence: TGCAGCGTCACCCAGATTGAAGCTTTCTTT. The chain joins TRBV29-1 to TRBJ1-1; D is unresolved. Germline V gene sequence: CDR1 SQVTM, CDR2 ANQGSEA. V lost 6 bases, J lost 7 bases, and 9 bases lay in between. The CDR3 has 10 amino acids.

This clonotype was picked up a small number of times. The genes are TRBV28 and TRBJ2-7; weak D call: TRBD1 (7 bases). The length of the CDR3 is 15 residues. Per germline, CDR1 MDHEN and CDR2 SYDVKM. Trimming removed 8 bases from V and 3 bases from J, with 20 bases in between. The CDR3 DNA sequence: TGTGCCAGCGCATCCGAGGGGGGACAGATCTACGAGCAGTACTTC. This translates into CASASEGGQIYEQYF.